This section outlines one TCR beta chain sequence together with its context. Trimming pared 4 bases from V and 2 bases from J, leaving 18 bases between. CDR1 and CDR2 from the germline V gene are SGHRS and YFSETQ. CDR3 length: 16 amino acids. The participants were between roughly 18 and 89 years old and came from roughly 25 US areas. Symptom resolution, clearance, or two negative PCRs marked the recovered donors of Cohort 3. Sequencing used immunoSEQ multiplex PCR; TCRdb keeps in-frame clones, though not all of them. The table records about 400,000 clones, approximately 87% of them present only once. The data were taken from a study of blood T cell repertoires in COVID-19. Study-level information: Acute and convalescent COVID-19 specimens originated in the United States, Italy and Spain. PBMCs, B-cell-depleted T cells, or T cells were the source of the cDNA or gDNA that made up the material.

The gene calls are TRBV5-1 and TRBJ1-2, with no clear D. This TCR came from a woman between 50 and 59 years old who had recovered from COVID-19. The sequenced material came from PBMCs or T cells enriched from blood (not recorded which). The CDR3 DNA is TGCGCCAGCAGCCTAGGCCAAACCAGCTCCAACTATGGCTACACCTTC. It is translated as CASSLGQTSSNYGYTF.